This is a list of T cell receptor beta chains from one sample in a study of shared clonotypes between healthy human individuals. This table comes from immunoSEQ multiplex PCR, and its TCRdb copy is limited to in-frame clones, with some not included. This sample has fewer than 600,000 clones, with roughly 78% found just once. Sequences were obtained from PBMCs. The receptors shown here come from a woman between 40 and 55 years old in good health. Some clones in this sample may be carry-over from other donors' samples. The CDR3 runs from the conserved cysteine through the conserved F or W. The D gene is left open where the match is weak. Size values are once, few and many counts, or a class for expanded clones, and some rows have none.

clone size: .
J gene: TRBJ1-2
D gene: .
V gene: TRBV19
CDR3 DNA: TGTGCCAGTGCCCAAACCGGGACACCATATGGCTACACCTTC
CDR3 protein: CASAQTGTPYGYTF

clone size: few
J gene: TRBJ2-1
D gene: TRBD2
V gene: TRBV5-4
CDR3 DNA: TGTGCCAGCAGCTTGGGGACTAGCGTTCTAAGCGAGCAGTTCTTC
CDR3 protein: CASSLGTSVLSEQFF

clone size: .
J gene: TRBJ1-1
D gene: .
V gene: TRBV19
CDR3 DNA: TGTGCCAGTAGTTGGGCAGACACTGAAGCTTTCTTT
CDR3 protein: CASSWADTEAFF

clone size: .
J gene: TRBJ2-1
D gene: TRBD2
V gene: TRBV2
CDR3 DNA: TGTGCCAGCAGTCCCGGACTAGCACCCTCCCATGAGCAGTTCTTC
CDR3 protein: CASSPGLAPSHEQFF

clone size: once
J gene: TRBJ2-7
D gene: TRBD2
V gene: TRBV5-4
CDR3 DNA: TGTGCCAGCAGCTTGGCGACTAGCGGAGTATACGAGCAGTACTTC
CDR3 protein: CASSLATSGVYEQYF

clone size: .
J gene: TRBJ1-5
D gene: TRBD1
V gene: TRBV7-8
CDR3 DNA: TGTGCCAGCAGCTTATTTAGGGGGAACAGGGGAATTGGTAATCAGCCCCAGCATTTT
CDR3 protein: CASSLFRGNRGIGNQPQHF

clone size: .
J gene: TRBJ2-1
D gene: .
V gene: TRBV21-1
CDR3 DNA: TGTGCCAGCAGCGCGCCACCCACCGGGACTAGCGGGAGGTACTCCTACAATGAGCAGTTCTTC
CDR3 protein: CASSAPPTGTSGRYSYNEQFF

clone size: .
J gene: TRBJ2-7
D gene: .
V gene: TRBV13
CDR3 DNA: TGTGCCAGCAGCCGCCTATCTGGCGCTATCTCCTACGAGCAGTACTTC
CDR3 protein: CASSRLSGAISYEQYF

clone size: .
J gene: TRBJ2-7
D gene: TRBD2
V gene: TRBV7-9
CDR3 DNA: TGTGCCAGCAGCATAGCGGGAGAGAACTACGAGCAGTACTTC
CDR3 protein: CASSIAGENYEQYF

clone size: .
J gene: TRBJ2-4
D gene: TRBD1
V gene: TRBV5-6
CDR3 DNA: TGTGCCAGCCAAGACAGGGTAGTGGGCATTCAGTACTTC
CDR3 protein: CASQDRVVGIQYF

clone size: .
J gene: TRBJ1-3
D gene: .
V gene: TRBV5-6
CDR3 DNA: TGTGCCAGCAGCTTGGGTGGGGCCACTGGAAACACCATATATTTT
CDR3 protein: CASSLGGATGNTIYF

clone size: .
J gene: TRBJ2-1
D gene: TRBD2
V gene: TRBV7-2
CDR3 DNA: TGTGCCAGCAGCTTATCTAGCGGAGGTTCCTACAATGAGCAGTTCTTC
CDR3 protein: CASSLSSGGSYNEQFF

clone size: .
J gene: TRBJ2-1
D gene: .
V gene: TRBV2
CDR3 DNA: TGTGCCAGCAGTTACGTGGGTGAGCAGTTCTTC
CDR3 protein: CASSYVGEQFF

clone size: .
J gene: TRBJ1-1
D gene: .
V gene: TRBV7-9
CDR3 DNA: TGTGCCAGCAGCTTATCCGGGACTGAAGCTTTCTTT
CDR3 protein: CASSLSGTEAFF

clone size: .
J gene: TRBJ2-2
D gene: TRBD1
V gene: TRBV25-1
CDR3 DNA: TGTGCCAGCAGTGCGGGACAGGGGGCTTGGGCTTCCGGGGAGCTGTTTTTT
CDR3 protein: CASSAGQGAWASGELFF

clone size: .
J gene: TRBJ2-3
D gene: .
V gene: TRBV5-4
CDR3 DNA: TGTGCCAGCAGCTTGGAACTAGGGACAGATACGCAGTATTTT
CDR3 protein: CASSLELGTDTQYF

clone size: .
J gene: TRBJ2-6
D gene: .
V gene: TRBV11-2
CDR3 DNA: TGTGCCAGCAGCTTCGCGGGCTTGAGGCCTGGGGCCAACGTCCTGACTTTC
CDR3 protein: CASSFAGLRPGANVLTF

clone size: .
J gene: TRBJ1-2
D gene: TRBD1
V gene: TRBV2
CDR3 DNA: TGTGCCAGCAGTGTCAACAGGGGCACCCGGGATTTGAGATTC
CDR3 protein: CASSVNRGTRDLRF

clone size: .
J gene: TRBJ2-2
D gene: TRBD2
V gene: TRBV7-6
CDR3 DNA: TGTGCCAGCAGCTCCCTCGGGACTAGCGCTGGGGAGCTGTTTTTT
CDR3 protein: CASSSLGTSAGELFF

clone size: .
J gene: TRBJ2-4
D gene: TRBD2
V gene: TRBV4-2
CDR3 DNA: TGTGCCAGCAGCCAAGTGAGCGGGAGGGCCATGGACATTCAGTACTTC
CDR3 protein: CASSQVSGRAMDIQYF

clone size: .
J gene: TRBJ2-3
D gene: TRBD2
V gene: TRBV19
CDR3 DNA: TGTGCCAGTAGTCCAGCGGGGGGGGCAGATACGCAGTATTTT
CDR3 protein: CASSPAGGADTQYF

clone size: .
J gene: TRBJ1-3
D gene: .
V gene: TRBV18
CDR3 DNA: TGTGCCAGCTCACCATATTCTCCCGGGACCTCTGGAAACACCATATATTTT
CDR3 protein: CASSPYSPGTSGNTIYF

clone size: .
J gene: TRBJ1-5
D gene: .
V gene: TRBV6-1
CDR3 DNA: TGTGCCAGCAGTGAAGCGGGATTCAATCAGCCCCAGCATTTT
CDR3 protein: CASSEAGFNQPQHF

clone size: .
J gene: TRBJ2-7
D gene: TRBD2
V gene: TRBV28
CDR3 DNA: TGTGCCAGCAGTCCGCATCGACTAGCGGGGGCCTACGAGCAGTACTTC
CDR3 protein: CASSPHRLAGAYEQYF

clone size: few
J gene: TRBJ2-7
D gene: .
V gene: TRBV28
CDR3 DNA: TGTGCCAGCAGTTTAGTTGGTCTCCACGAGCAGTACTTC
CDR3 protein: CASSLVGLHEQYF

clone size: .
J gene: TRBJ1-1
D gene: .
V gene: TRBV7-9
CDR3 DNA: TGTGCCAGCAGCTTAGCGGGGAGTGGTCTCACTGAAGCTTTCTTT
CDR3 protein: CASSLAGSGLTEAFF

clone size: .
J gene: TRBJ1-2
D gene: .
V gene: TRBV29-1
CDR3 DNA: TGCAGCGTTGTCGGGGGAGACGACTCTAACTATGGCTACACCTTC
CDR3 protein: CSVVGGDDSNYGYTF

clone size: .
J gene: TRBJ2-1
D gene: TRBD2
V gene: TRBV11-2
CDR3 DNA: TGTGCCAGCAGCTTAGTTACTAGCGGGTATTTAGGCAATGAGCAGTTCTTC
CDR3 protein: CASSLVTSGYLGNEQFF

clone size: .
J gene: TRBJ1-3
D gene: .
V gene: TRBV4-2
CDR3 DNA: TGTGCCAGCAGCCAACGAATAAGGGGCCTGGGTGGAAACACCATATATTTT
CDR3 protein: CASSQRIRGLGGNTIYF

clone size: .
J gene: TRBJ1-3
D gene: TRBD1
V gene: TRBV7-9
CDR3 DNA: TGTGCCAGCAGCTCTTCAGGGGGCGATGGAAACACCATATATTTT
CDR3 protein: CASSSSGGDGNTIYF

clone size: .
J gene: TRBJ2-1
D gene: TRBD2
V gene: TRBV9
CDR3 DNA: TGTGCCAGCAGCCCACCTAGCGGGAGGCCGGATGAGCAGTTCTTC
CDR3 protein: CASSPPSGRPDEQFF